The clone carrying this T cell receptor (beta chain) was detected many times. Amplification of TCR beta CDR3 regions used RNA as the template. Carried out on the TCR CDR3, a first-round RT-PCR used the HTBI primer set. TCRdb used MiXCR to reprocess the multiplex PCR reads, holding one entry per CDR3 protein. The data hold about 520,000 distinct CDR3 sequences, with less than 25% observed a single time. These patients, aged 18 to 65, had recently diagnosed hyperthyroidism lasting under 2 months. This sample is part of a study of T cells in Graves' hyperthyroidism and ophthalmopathy. Trimming cost V 0 bases and J 3 bases, with 8 bases left between them. The CDR3 runs to 14 residues. Germline V gives CDR1 KGHSH, CDR2 LQKENI.

This sequence joins TRBV18 and TRBJ1-2; D not certain. Specimen: blood. This receptor was obtained from a man younger than 35 with Graves' hyperthyroidism. The CDR3 sequence is CASSPPSWDYGYTF. The CDR3 coding sequence is TGTGCCAGCTCACCACCGTCCTGGGACTATGGCTACACCTTC.